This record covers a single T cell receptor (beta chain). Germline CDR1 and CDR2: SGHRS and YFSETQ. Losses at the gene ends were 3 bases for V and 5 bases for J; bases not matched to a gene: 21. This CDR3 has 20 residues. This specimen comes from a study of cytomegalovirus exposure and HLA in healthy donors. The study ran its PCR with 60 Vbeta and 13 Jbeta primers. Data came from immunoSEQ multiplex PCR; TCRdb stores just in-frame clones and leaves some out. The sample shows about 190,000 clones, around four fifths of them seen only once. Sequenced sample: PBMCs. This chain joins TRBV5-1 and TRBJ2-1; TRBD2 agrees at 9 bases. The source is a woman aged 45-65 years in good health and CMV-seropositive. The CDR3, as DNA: TGCGCCAGCAGCTCAATACCCCTGACTAGCGGACAAGGCCCAAACAATGAGCAGTTCTTC. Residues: CASSSIPLTSGQGPNNEQFF.